This T cell receptor (beta chain) was sequenced in a study of T-cell memory formation after mild COVID-19 (dated by TCRdb to about 2021). Looking at the study overall: TCR sequence clusters from the two donors were found to be largely donor specific. In two donors, T-cell clones that expanded and contracted after mild COVID-19 were tracked by sequencing TCRalpha and TCRbeta repertoires over time. The cohort comprised two young, previously healthy adult volunteers, one female and one male. Broad study findings and their caveats: Clones that contracted from day 15 to 85 showed balanced CD4/CD8 phenotypes, whereas a second wave of clones that expanded from day 15 to 37 leaned towards CD4+. SARS-CoV-2 specificity of the second-wave clones peaking on day 37 was not confirmed. The detection of some responding clones in pre-infection memory suggests that pre-existing cross-reactive memory T cells joined the SARS-CoV-2 response. Only a couple of mild cases were covered by the study, and larger cohorts that include severe cases with pre-infection samples were considered necessary. Contracting CD4+ clones turned up mainly in the CM and EM memory subsets, whereas EMRA was where CD8+ clones were enriched.

PBMCs were isolated by Ficoll-Paque density gradient centrifugation. The cysteine opens and the phenylalanine closes a CDR3 of 14 amino acids. The CDR3 DNA has 42 bases and is translated from base 1. CDR1 and CDR2 are read off the germline V gene (reference sequence) as SEHNR and FQNEAQ. Germline trimming amounts to 6 bases on V and 1 base on J, with 3 as the count of junction bases outside the gene matches. Instrument on record: Illumina NovaSeq 6000. cDNA libraries for TCRalpha and TCRbeta were prepared by 5'RACE using constant-segment primers, with sample barcodes and unique molecular identifiers added. Trizol reagent was used to extract RNA from every sample. Amplification of the libraries took two PCR steps, and the second step added a second sample barcode plus Illumina TruSeq adapters. Sequencing of the libraries was done on an Illumina NovaSeq, producing 2 x 150 bp paired-end reads. The authors processed their data as follows. Demultiplexing of reads and collapsing into UMI-guided consensus sequences were performed with migec v1.2.7. Using mixcr v2.1.11, the UMI consensuses were aligned to TRA and TRB V and J templates and assembled into clonotypes. Expanded or contracted clonotypes were those called significant by both edgeR and NoisET, with noise models trained on biological replicates. edgeR calls used a false discovery rate-adjusted p below 0.01 and a log2 fold-change threshold of 1. As an exploratory analysis of dynamics, max-normalized trajectories of the 1000 most abundant clonotypes were examined with PCA combined with hierarchical clustering. The CD4 or CD8 phenotype of responding clones was assigned using the separately sequenced CD4+ and CD8+ repertoires. The raw public data were reprocessed by TCRdb itself: fastp quality trimming at Q25, MiXCR clonotype calling, in-frame beta chains only. When rows share a CDR3 protein, they turn into one entry using the most common DNA and genes. These V and J calls originate from TCRdb's pipeline instead of the authors' own analysis. In all, the sample holds about 150,000 distinct CDR3 sequences, and approximately 25% of those were seen once. Of the sample, approximately 25% is held by the ten largest clones.

About this clonotype: The antigen this receptor binds is unknown. There are no base qualities to consult, and no much larger clone falls within one base.

The sequenced sample was PBMCs or a T cell subset sorted from them (not recorded which). The chain uses TRBV7-9 and TRBJ2-5; 9 bases in the middle match TRBD2. This clonotype originated in an adult woman who had mild COVID-19 (a few samples of this study predate the infection). The sample titles of this study are shuffled in the database, so cell type and time point are left out; the donor was told from shared clones. For the CDR3, the sequence is CASSLAGIQETQYF. In nucleotides, the sequence is TGTGCCAGCAGTCTAGCGGGGATCCAAGAGACCCAGTACTTC. The full variable domain, completed from the reference TRBV7-9 and TRBJ2-5 proteins outside the CDR3, reads DTGVSQNPRHKITKRGQNVTFRCDPISEHNRLYWYRQTLGQGPEFLTYFQNEAQLEKSRLLSDRFSAERPKGSFSTLEIQRTEQGDSAMYLCASSLAGIQETQYFGPGTRLLVL.